This TCR beta chain was obtained from a study of cytomegalovirus exposure and HLA in healthy donors. Amplification used 60 Vbeta primers and 13 Jbeta primers. Method: immunoSEQ multiplex PCR; TCRdb's copy keeps in-frame clones and lacks some. The repertoire holds roughly 150,000 clones, with around 85% as singletons. From germline, CDR1 is SEHNR and CDR2 FQNEAQ (reference sequence). Trimming cost V 0 bases and J 4 bases, with 13 bases left between them. The CDR3 runs to 16 residues. The chain uses TRBV7-9 and TRBJ1-5; D not resolved. The material sequenced was PBMCs. This TCR was sampled from a man aged 50 or older in good health and CMV-seropositive. This chain's CDR3 is CASSLARGSENQPQHF. The CDR3 bases are TGTGCCAGCAGCTTAGCCCGAGGGAGTGAGAATCAGCCCCAGCATTTT. Full variable domain (remainder filled in from reference TRBV7-9 and TRBJ1-5): DTGVSQNPRHKITKRGQNVTFRCDPISEHNRLYWYRQTLGQGPEFLTYFQNEAQLEKSRLLSDRFSAERPKGSFSTLEIQRTEQGDSAMYLCASSLARGSENQPQHFGDGTRLSIL.